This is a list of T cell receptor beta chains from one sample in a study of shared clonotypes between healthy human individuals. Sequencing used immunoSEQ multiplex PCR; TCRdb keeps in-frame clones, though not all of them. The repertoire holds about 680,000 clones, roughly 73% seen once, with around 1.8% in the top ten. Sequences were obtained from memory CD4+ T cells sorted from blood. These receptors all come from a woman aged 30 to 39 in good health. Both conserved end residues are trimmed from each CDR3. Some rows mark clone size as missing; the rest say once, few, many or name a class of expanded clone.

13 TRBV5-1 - ASSLVSSGYNEQF
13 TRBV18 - ASSPNTGQSYEQY
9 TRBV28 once ASSLAGELF
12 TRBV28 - ASSVRDGSYEQY
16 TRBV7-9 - ASSPSEASGSFTGELF
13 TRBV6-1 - ASSESTGGYYGYT
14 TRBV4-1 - ASSHRDRGPDTEAF
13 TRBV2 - ASKGLVASYNEQF
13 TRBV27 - ASSLKGESTYEQY
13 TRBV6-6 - ASSYRTGSTDTQY
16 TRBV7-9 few ASRKGLAGALLTDTQY
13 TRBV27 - ASRARAGVSYEQY
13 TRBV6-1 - ASSGQTDSNQPQH
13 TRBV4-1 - ASSNPGQGLYEQY
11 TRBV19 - ASSIDLMNGYT
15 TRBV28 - ASSFVDSGHTNYGYT
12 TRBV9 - ASSVAGMNTEAF
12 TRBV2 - ASSGTGTQETQY
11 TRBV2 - ASSAETGDEQY
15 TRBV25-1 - ASSEAPGPDSGNTIY
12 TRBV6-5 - ASRLRHPQETQY
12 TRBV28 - ASSLRQDGQPQH
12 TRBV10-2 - ASSRDSRGRGYT
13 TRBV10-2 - ASSEGLAGGGRQF
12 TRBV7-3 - ASSRDPSSYEQY
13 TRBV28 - ASSFSATSGLQQY
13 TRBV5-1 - ASSFIAGTYNEQF
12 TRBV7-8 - ASRLWGETGELF
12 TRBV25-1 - ASSAQGSGNTIY
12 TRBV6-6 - ASTSGFNYNEQF
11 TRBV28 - ASRPQPTYEQY
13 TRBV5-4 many ASSLASEPYNEQF
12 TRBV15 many ATSREVVLGTQY
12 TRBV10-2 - ASRIHPSTDTQY
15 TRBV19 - ASTDAGGIVSYNEQF
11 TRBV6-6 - ASSTQGDQPQH
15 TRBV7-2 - ASSLGGTGWNTGELF
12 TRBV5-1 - ASSPGQENQPQH
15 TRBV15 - ATSRDSGRPRSYEQY
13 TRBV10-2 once ASSVLGTSNQPQH
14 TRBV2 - ASSNQGAGVSNEQF
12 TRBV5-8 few ASIPGWGITEQY
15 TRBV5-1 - ASSTGTSGFSTDTQY
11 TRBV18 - ASSPAPQGEQF
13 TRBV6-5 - ASSYGLLTYNEQF
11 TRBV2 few ASRGDPNEKLF
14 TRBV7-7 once ASSPAGREGTYEQY
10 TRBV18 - ASSRGSYGYT
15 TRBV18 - ASSPPLGSPQNTEAF
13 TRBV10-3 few AISAGGVRGTEAF
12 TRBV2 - ASSEGPFADTQY
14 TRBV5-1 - ASSLVSPGTGNEQF
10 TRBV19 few ASSIGVTEAF
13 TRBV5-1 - ASTSGPLGADTQY
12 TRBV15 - ATSRDLLGYEQY
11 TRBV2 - ASSELGLQTQY
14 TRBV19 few ASSPGGGYSTYEQY
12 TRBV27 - ASRRAGPRYEQY
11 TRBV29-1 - SVGRASYNEQF
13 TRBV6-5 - ASRASGSVGETQY